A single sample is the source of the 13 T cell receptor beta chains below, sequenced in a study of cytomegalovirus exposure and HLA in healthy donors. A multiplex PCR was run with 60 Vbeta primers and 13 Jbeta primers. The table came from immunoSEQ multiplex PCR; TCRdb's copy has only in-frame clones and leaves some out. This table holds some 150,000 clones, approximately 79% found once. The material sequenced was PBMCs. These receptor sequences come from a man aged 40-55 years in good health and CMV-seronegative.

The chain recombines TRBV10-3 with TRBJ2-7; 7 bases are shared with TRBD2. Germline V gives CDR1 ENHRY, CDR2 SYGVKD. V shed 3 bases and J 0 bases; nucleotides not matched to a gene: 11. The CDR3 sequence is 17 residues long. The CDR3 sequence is CAISDFLASGSSYEQYF. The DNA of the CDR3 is TGTGCCATCAGTGATTTTCTGGCTAGCGGCAGCTCCTACGAGCAGTACTTC.

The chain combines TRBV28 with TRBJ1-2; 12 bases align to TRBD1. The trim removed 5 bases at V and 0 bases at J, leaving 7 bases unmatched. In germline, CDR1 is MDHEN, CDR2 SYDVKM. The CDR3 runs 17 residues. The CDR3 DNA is TGTGCCAGCAGTCTGGGGACAGGGGGCCGCACTAACTATGGCTACACCTTC. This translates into CASSLGTGGRTNYGYTF.

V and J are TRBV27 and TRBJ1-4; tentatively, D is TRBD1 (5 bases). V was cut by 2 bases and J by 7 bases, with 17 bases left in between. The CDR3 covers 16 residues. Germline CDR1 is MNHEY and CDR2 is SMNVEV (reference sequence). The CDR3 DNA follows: TGTGCCAGCAGTTTAATGCCTAGGGGTAGGGGTGAAAAACTGTTTTTT. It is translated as CASSLMPRGRGEKLFF.

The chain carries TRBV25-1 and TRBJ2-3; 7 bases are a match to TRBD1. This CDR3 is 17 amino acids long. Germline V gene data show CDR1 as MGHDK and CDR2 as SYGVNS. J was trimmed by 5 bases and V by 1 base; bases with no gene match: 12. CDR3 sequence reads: CASSESLPRTGRDTQYF. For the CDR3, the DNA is TGTGCCAGCAGTGAATCCTTGCCCCGGACAGGCCGAGATACGCAGTATTTT.

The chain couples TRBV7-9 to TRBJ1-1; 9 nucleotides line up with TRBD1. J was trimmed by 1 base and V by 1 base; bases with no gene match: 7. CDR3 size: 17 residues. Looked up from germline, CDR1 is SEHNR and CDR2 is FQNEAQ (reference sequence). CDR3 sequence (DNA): TGTGCCAGCAGCTTAGGGACAGGGGATCCTCGGAACACTGAAGCTTTCTTT. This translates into CASSLGTGDPRNTEAFF.

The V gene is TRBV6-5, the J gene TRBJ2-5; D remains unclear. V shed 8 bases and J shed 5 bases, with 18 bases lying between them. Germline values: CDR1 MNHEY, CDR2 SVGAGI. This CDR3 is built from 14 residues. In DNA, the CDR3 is TGTGCCAGCTCTCGCTTCATACAGACGGAGACCCAGTACTTC. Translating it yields CASSRFIQTETQYF.

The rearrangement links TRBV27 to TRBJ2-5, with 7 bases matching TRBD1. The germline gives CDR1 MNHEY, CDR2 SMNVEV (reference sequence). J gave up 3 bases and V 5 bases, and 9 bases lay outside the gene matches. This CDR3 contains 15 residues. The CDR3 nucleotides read TGTGCCAGCAGTCCTCAGGACAGGACAAAAGAGACCCAGTACTTC. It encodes CASSPQDRTKETQYF.

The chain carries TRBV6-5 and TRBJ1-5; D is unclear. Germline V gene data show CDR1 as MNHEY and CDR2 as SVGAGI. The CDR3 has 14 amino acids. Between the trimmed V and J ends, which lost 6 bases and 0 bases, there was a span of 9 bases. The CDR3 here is CASRPGPSNQPQHF. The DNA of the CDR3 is TGTGCCAGCAGGCCTGGGCCTAGCAATCAGCCCCAGCATTTT.

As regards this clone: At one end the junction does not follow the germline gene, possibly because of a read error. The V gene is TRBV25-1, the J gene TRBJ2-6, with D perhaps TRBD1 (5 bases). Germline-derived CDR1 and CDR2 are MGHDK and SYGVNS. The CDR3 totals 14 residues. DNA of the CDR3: TGTGCCAGCAGCGTAGGATCTGGGGCCAACGGCCTGACTTTC. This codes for CASSVGSGANGLTF.

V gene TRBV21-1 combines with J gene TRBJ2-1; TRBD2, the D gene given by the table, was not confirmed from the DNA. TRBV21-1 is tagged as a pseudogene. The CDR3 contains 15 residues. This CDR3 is CASSKVAWEVLEQFF. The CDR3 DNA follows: TGTGCCAGCAGCAAAGTGGCCTGGGAGGTCCTTGAGCAGTTCTTC.

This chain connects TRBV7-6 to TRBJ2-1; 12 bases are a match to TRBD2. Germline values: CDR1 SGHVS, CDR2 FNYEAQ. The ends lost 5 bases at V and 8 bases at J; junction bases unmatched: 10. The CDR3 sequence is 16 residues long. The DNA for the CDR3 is TGTGCCAGCAGCCCCCAGACTAGCGGGAGTTTCGATGAGCAGTTCTTC. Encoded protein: CASSPQTSGSFDEQFF.

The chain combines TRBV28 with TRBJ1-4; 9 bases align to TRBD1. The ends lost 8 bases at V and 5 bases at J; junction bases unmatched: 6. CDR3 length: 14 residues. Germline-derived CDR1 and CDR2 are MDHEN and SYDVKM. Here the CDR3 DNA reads TGTGCCAGCTACAGGGGGCAGATAAATGAAAAACTGTTTTTT. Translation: CASYRGQINEKLFF.

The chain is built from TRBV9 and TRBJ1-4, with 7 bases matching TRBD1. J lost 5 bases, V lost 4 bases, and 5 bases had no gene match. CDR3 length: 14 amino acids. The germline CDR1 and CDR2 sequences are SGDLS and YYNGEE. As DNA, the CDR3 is TGTGCCAGCAGCTTCGGGACAGCGAATGAAAAACTGTTTTTT. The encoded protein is CASSFGTANEKLFF.